This paragraph covers one T cell receptor beta chain sequence. This specimen belongs to a study of blood T cell repertoires in COVID-19. Study-wide context: Sites in the United States, Italy and Spain provided acute and convalescent COVID-19 samples. From T cells, B-cell-depleted T cells, or PBMCs came the material, which was cDNA or gDNA.

As originally analysed: How many nucleated cells were present was estimated from reference gene primer amplification. Method: immunoSEQ multiplex PCR; TCRdb's copy keeps in-frame clones and lacks some. Clonal size and the V and J genes are those of that table, whereas D and trimming came from the DNA. The sample yields approximately 100,000 clones, 75% to 90% seen once. The sequence was obtained from a human donor with acute or convalescent COVID-19. The donor label of this sample is uncertain. Sequenced material: peripheral blood.

CDR3 nucleotides: TGTGCCAGCAGTGAAGGGCTAGCGCTTACCTACAATGAGCAGTTCTTC. Amino acid sequence: CASSEGLALTYNEQFF. The chain is built from TRBV2 and TRBJ2-1; tentatively, D is TRBD2 (6 bases). CDR1 and CDR2 (germline): SNHLY, FYNNEI. The ends were cut back, 1 base at V and 2 bases at J, with 12 bases in the middle. The length of the CDR3 is 16 residues.